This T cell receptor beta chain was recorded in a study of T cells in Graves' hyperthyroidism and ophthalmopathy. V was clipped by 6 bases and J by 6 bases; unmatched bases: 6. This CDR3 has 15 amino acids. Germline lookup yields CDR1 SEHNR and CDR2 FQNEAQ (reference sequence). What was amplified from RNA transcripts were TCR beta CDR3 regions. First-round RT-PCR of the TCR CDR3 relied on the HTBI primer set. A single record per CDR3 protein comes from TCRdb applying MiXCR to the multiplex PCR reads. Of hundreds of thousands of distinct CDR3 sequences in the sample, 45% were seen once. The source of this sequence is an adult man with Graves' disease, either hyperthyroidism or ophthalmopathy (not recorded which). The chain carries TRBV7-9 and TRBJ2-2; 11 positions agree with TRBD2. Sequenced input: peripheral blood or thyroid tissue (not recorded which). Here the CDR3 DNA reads TGTGCCAGCAGGCAACTAGCGGGAGAGGCCGGGGAGCTGTTTTTT. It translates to CASRQLAGEAGELFF.